This TCR beta chain comes out of a study of blood T cell repertoires in COVID-19. About the study: The study drew acute and convalescent COVID-19 samples from the United States, Italy and Spain.

Germline loops: CDR1 LGHNA, CDR2 YNFKEQ. The CDR3 runs 19 residues. V lost 1 base, J lost 10 bases, and 17 bases stayed unmatched. Participants reported their clinical history, and cohort assignment relied on those reports. Assay: immunoSEQ multiplex PCR; the TCRdb copy retains only in-frame clones and omits some. The sample holds over 300,000 clones, 87% seen once. The receptor's source is a woman between 25 and 40 years old who had recovered from COVID-19. Specimen: PBMCs or T cells enriched from blood (not recorded which). The V call is TRBV4-2, the J call TRBJ2-1, with 12 bases lining up with TRBD2. CDR3: CASSQAGTSGGPSTREQFF. For the CDR3, the DNA is TGTGCCAGCAGCCAAGCAGGCACTAGCGGGGGGCCTAGCACAAGGGAGCAGTTCTTC.